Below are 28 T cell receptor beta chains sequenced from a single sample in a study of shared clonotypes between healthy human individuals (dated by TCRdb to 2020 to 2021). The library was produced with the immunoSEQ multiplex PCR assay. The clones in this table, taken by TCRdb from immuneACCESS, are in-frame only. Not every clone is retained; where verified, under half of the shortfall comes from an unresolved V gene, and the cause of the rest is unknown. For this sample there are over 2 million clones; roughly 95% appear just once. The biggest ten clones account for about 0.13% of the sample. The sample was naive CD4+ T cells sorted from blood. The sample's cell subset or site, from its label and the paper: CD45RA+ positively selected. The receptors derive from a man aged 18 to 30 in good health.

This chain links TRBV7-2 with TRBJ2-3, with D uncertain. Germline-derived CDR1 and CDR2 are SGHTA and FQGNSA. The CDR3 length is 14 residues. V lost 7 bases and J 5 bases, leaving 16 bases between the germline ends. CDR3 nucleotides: TGTGCCAGCAAGGAAGGGTTCAAGGTAGATACGCAGTATTTT. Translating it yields CASKEGFKVDTQYF.

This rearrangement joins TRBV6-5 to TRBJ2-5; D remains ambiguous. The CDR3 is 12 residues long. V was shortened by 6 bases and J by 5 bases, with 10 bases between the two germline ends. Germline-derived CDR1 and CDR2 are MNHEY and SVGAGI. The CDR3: CASRSGRETQYF. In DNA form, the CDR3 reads TGTGCCAGCAGGTCCGGCCGGGAGACCCAGTACTTC.

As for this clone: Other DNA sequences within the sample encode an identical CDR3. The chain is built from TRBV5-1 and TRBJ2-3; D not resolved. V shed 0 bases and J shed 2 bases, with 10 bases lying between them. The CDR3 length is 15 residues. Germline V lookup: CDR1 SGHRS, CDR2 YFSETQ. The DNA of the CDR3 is TGCGCCAGCAGCTTGGAGGCTAGTTCCACAGATACGCAGTATTTT. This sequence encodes CASSLEASSTDTQYF.

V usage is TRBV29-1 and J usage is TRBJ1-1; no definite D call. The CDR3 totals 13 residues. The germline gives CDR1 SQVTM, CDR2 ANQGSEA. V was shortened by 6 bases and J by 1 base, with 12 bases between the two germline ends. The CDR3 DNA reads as TGCAGCGTCCAAAATTCAGGGAACACTGAAGCTTTCTTT. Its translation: CSVQNSGNTEAFF.

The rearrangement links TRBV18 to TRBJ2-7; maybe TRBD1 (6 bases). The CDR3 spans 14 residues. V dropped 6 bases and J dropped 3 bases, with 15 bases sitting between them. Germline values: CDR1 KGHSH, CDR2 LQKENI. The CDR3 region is CASSPAGDNYEQYF. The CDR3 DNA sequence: TGTGCCAGCTCCCCCGCAGGGGATAACTACGAGCAGTACTTC.

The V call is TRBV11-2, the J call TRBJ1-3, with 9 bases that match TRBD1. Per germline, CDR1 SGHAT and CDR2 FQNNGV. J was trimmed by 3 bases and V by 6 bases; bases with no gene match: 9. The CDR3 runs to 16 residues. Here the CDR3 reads CASSLTGGAYGNTIYF. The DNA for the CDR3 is TGTGCCAGCAGTCTCACAGGGGGCGCTTATGGAAACACCATATATTTT.

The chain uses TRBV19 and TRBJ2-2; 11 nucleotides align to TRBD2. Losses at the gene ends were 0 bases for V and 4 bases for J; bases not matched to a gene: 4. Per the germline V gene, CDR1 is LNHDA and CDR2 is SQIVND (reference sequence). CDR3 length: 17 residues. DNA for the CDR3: TGTGCCAGTAGTATAGATAGCGGGAGGGGAAGCACCGGGGAGCTGTTTTTT. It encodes CASSIDSGRGSTGELFF.

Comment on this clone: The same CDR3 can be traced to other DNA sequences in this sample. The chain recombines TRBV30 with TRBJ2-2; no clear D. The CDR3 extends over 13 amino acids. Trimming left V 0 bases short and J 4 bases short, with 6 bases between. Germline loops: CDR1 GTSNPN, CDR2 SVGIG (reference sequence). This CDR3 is CAWSVLSTGELFF. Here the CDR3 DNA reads TGTGCCTGGAGTGTACTCTCCACCGGGGAGCTGTTTTTT. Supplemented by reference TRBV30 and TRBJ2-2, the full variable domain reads SQTIHQWPATLVQPVGSPLSLECTVEGTSNPNLYWYRQAAGRGLQLLFYSVGIGQISSEVPQNLSASRPQDRQFILSSKKLLLSDSGFYLCAWSVLSTGELFFGEGSRLTVL.

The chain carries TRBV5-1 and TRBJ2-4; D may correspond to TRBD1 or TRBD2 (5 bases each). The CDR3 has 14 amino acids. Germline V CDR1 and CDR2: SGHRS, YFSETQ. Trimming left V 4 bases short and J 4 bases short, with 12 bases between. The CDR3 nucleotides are TGCGCCAGCAGCGGGACCGGGGCTAAAAACATTCAGTACTTC. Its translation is CASSGTGAKNIQYF. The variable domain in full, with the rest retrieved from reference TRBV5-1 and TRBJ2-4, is KAGVTQTPRYLIKTRGQQVTLSCSPISGHRSVSWYQQTPGQGLQFLFEYFSETQRNKGNFPGRFSGRQFSNSRSEMNVSTLELGDSALYLCASSGTGAKNIQYFGAGTRLSVL.

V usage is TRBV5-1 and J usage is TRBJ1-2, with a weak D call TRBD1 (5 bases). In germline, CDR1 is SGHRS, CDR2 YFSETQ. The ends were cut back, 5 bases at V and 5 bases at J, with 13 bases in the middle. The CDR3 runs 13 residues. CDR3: CASSDSRRYGYTF. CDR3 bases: TGCGCCAGCAGTGACAGCAGGCGGTATGGCTACACCTTC.

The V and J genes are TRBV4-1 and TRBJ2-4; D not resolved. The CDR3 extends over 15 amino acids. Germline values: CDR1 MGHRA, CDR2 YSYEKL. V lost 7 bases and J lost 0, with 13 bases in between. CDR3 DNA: TGCGCCAGCATGCCCGGCCCGCTAGCCAAAAACATTCAGTACTTC. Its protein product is CASMPGPLAKNIQYF.

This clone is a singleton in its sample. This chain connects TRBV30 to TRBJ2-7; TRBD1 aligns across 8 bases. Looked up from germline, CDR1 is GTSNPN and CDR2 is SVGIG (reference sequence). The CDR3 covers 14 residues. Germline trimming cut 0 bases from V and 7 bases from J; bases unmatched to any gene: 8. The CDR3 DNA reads TGTGCCTGGAGTGTAGGGGGACAGGTCGGGGAGCAGTACTTC. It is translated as CAWSVGGQVGEQYF.

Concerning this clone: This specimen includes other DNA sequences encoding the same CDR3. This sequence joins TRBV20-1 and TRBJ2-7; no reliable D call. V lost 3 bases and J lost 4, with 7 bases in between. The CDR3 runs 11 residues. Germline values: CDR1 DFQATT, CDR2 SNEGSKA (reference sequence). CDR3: CSARGAYEQYF. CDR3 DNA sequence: TGCAGTGCTAGGGGTGCTTACGAGCAGTACTTC.

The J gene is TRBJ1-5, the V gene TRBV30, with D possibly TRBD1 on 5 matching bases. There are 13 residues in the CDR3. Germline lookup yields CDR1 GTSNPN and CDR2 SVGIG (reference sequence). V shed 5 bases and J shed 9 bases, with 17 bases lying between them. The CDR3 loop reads CAWGQKGPWPQHF. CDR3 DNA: TGTGCCTGGGGCCAAAAGGGGCCCTGGCCCCAGCATTTT.

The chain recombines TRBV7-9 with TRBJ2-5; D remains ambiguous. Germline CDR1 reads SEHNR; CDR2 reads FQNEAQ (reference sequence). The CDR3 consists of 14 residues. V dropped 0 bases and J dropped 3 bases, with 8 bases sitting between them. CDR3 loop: CASSLAGVKETQYF. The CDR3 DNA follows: TGTGCCAGCAGCTTAGCTGGGGTAAAAGAGACCCAGTACTTC.

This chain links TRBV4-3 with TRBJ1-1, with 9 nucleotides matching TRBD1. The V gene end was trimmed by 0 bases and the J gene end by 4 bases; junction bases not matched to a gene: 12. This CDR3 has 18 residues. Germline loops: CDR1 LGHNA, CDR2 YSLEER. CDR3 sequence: CASSQDLGGTGLTTEAFF. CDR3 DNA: TGCGCCAGCAGCCAAGATTTAGGGGGGACAGGGTTGACCACTGAAGCTTTCTTT.

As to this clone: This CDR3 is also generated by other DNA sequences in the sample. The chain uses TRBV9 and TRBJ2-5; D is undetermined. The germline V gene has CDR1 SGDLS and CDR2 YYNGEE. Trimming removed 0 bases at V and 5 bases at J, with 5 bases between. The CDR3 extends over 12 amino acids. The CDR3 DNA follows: TGTGCCAGCAGCGTAGACGGTGAGACCCAGTACTTC. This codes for CASSVDGETQYF.

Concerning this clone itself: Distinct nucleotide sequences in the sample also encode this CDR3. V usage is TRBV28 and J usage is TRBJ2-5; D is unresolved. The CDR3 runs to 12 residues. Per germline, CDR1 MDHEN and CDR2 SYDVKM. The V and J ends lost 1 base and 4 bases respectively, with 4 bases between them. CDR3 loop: CASSLLRETQYF. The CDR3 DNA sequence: TGTGCCAGCAGTTTATTAAGAGAGACCCAGTACTTC.

DNA for the CDR3: TGTGCCAGCAGGGACAGGGGTAAAGAGACCCAGTACTTC. Protein sequence: CASRDRGKETQYF. This chain joins TRBV6-4 and TRBJ2-5, with 9 bases lining up with TRBD1. The J segment lost 3 bases and the V segment lost 6 bases, leaving 2 bases of the junction unmatched. The CDR3 is made up of 13 amino acids. In germline, CDR1 is MRHNA, CDR2 SNTAGT.

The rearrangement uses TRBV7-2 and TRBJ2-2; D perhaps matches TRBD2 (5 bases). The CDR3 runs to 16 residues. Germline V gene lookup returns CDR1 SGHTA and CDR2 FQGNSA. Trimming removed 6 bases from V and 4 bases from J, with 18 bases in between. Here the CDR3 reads CASRQVSLGGTGELFF. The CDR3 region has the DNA TGTGCCAGCAGGCAAGTCTCACTAGGCGGCACCGGGGAGCTGTTTTTT.

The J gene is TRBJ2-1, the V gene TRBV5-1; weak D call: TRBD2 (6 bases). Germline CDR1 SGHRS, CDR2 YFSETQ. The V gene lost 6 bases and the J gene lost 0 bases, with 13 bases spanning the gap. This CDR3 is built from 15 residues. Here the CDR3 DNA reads TGCGCCAGCAACGGGGGTGACAGCTCCTACAATGAGCAGTTCTTC. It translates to CASNGGDSSYNEQFF.

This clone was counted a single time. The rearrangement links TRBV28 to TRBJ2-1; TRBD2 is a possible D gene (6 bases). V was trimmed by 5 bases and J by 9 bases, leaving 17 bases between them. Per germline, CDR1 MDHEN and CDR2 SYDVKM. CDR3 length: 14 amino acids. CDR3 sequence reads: CASSPTPGVTEQFF. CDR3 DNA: TGTGCCAGCAGTCCCACCCCGGGGGTGACTGAGCAGTTCTTC.

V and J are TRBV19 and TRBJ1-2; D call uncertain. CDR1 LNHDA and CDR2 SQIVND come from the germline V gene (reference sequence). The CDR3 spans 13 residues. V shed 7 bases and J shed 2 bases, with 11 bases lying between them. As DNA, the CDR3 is TGTGCCAGTAACGGGTGGGGAAACTATGGCTACACCTTC. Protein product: CASNGWGNYGYTF.

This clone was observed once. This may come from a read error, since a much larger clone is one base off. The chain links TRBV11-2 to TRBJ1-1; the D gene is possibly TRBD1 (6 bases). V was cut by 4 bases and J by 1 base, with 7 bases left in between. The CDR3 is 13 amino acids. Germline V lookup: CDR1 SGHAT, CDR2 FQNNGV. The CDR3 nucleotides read TGTGCCAGCAGCTCGGGACAGAACACTGAAGCTTTCTTT. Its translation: CASSSGQNTEAFF.

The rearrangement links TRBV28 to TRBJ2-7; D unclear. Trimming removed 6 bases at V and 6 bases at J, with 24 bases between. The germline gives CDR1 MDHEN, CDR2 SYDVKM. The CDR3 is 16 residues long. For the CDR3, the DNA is TGTGCCAGCAGCGGTTTATACTATTTTCGGCTGGGCGAGCAGTACTTC. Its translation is CASSGLYYFRLGEQYF.

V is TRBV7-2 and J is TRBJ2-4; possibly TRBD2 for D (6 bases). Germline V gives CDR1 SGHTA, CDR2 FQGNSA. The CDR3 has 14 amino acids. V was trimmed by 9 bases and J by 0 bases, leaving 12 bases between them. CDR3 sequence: CASRGAGAKNIQYF. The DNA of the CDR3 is TGTGCCAGTAGGGGAGCGGGAGCCAAAAACATTCAGTACTTC.

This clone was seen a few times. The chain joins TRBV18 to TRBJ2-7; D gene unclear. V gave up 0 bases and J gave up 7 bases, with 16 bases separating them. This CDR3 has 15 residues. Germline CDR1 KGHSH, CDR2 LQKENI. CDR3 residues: CASSPPGSRLREQYF. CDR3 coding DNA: TGTGCCAGCTCACCACCTGGATCCCGTCTTAGGGAGCAGTACTTC.

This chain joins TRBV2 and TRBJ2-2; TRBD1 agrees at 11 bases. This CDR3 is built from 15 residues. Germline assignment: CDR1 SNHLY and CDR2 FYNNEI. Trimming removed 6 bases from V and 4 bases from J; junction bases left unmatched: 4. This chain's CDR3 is CASSLGQGVTGELFF. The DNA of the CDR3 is TGTGCCAGCAGCCTGGGACAGGGGGTCACCGGGGAGCTGTTTTTT.